The 29 T cell receptor beta chains presented below share a single source sample, sequenced in a study of CD8 T cells in ankylosing spondylitis. Study-wide points: A motif of fewer than ten highly homologous TCR beta variants was seen as apparently characteristic of ankylosing spondylitis blood.

Their antigens are not known. TCRdb reprocessed the 5' RACE reads with MiXCR, giving one entry per CDR3 protein. The data contain roughly 490,000 distinct CDR3 sequences, roughly 5.2% of them seen just once; the ten biggest clones take up roughly 3.2%. What was sequenced was blood, either unsorted or a sorted T cell fraction (not recorded which). These receptors came from a male donor with ankylosing spondylitis.

This clonotype was found many times. The chain joins TRBV5-1 to TRBJ2-5, with 14 bases identical to TRBD2. V shed 4 bases, J shed 3 bases, and the junction held 5 bases outside the gene matches. CDR3 length equals 16 residues. Germline values: CDR1 SGHRS, CDR2 YFSETQ. CDR3 sequence reads: CASSHSTSGGEETQYF. Here the CDR3 DNA reads TGCGCCAGCAGCCATTCGACTAGCGGGGGGGAAGAGACCCAGTACTTC.

This clonotype was seen at least ten times. At one of its ends the junction is not consistent with the germline gene, which may arise from a read error. The chain is built from TRBV5-1 and TRBJ2-5; the D gene could be TRBD1 or TRBD2 (5 bases each). CDR1 and CDR2 from the germline V gene are SGHRS and YFSETQ. This CDR3 is built from 15 residues. DNA for the CDR3: TGCGCCAGCAGATTGGGGGTCGGCCCCCAAGAGACCCAGTACTTC. Residues: CASRLGVGPQETQYF. Using reference TRBV5-1 and TRBJ2-5 for the parts outside the CDR3, the full variable domain is KAGVTQTPRYLIKTRGQQVTLSCSPISGHRSVSWYQQTPGQGLQFLFEYFSETQRNKGNFPGRFSGRQFSNSRSEMNVSTLELGDSALYLCASRLGVGPQETQYFGPGTRLLVL.

This clonotype was seen repeatedly, ten times or more. This chain connects TRBV10-3 to TRBJ2-3; TRBD2 might be the D (6 bases). V lost 9 bases to trimming and J lost 0 bases, with 16 bases between them. The CDR3 is 15 amino acids. CDR1 is ENHRY and CDR2 is SYGVKD in the germline V gene. CDR3 residues: CAIRDFSGSTDTQYF. The DNA of the CDR3 is TGTGCCATTCGGGACTTCAGCGGAAGCACAGATACGCAGTATTTT.

V usage is TRBV5-1 and J usage is TRBJ1-2; possible D gene TRBD1, 5 bases. This CDR3 has 12 residues. Germline-derived CDR1 and CDR2 are SGHRS and YFSETQ. V lost 3 bases and J 11 bases, leaving 14 bases between the germline ends. CDR3 bases: TGCGCCAGCAGCTCGGAGGGGCCGGGGTACACCTTC. This encodes CASSSEGPGYTF.

This clonotype was observed many times. J is TRBJ2-7 and V is TRBV6-2 or TRBV6-3; D is unclear. Germline loops: CDR1 MNHEY, CDR2 SVGEGT. The V end was cut by 4 bases, the J end by 0 bases, with 10 bases between. This CDR3 contains 14 residues. The CDR3 reads CASSSRRDSYEQYF. The CDR3 nucleotides are TGTGCCAGCAGTTCCCGGCGAGACTCCTACGAGCAGTACTTC.

There are many counts of this clonotype. V and J are TRBV6-5 and TRBJ2-7, with TRBD1 identical over 10 bases. V was pared by 2 bases and J by 5 bases, with 6 bases of the junction left unmatched. This CDR3 has 15 residues. Germline assignment: CDR1 MNHEY and CDR2 SVGAGI. The CDR3 DNA reads TGTGCCAGCAGTTACGGGACAGGGGAGGCCCACGAGCAGTACTTC. It translates to CASSYGTGEAHEQYF.

The sample holds a few counts of this clonotype. V is TRBV19 and J is TRBJ1-5; perhaps TRBD1 as D (5 bases). V shed 9 bases and J shed 3 bases, with 15 bases lying between them. The CDR3 spans 14 residues. Germline CDR1 is LNHDA and CDR2 is SQIVND (reference sequence). CDR3 in DNA: TGTGCCAGCGCCACTAGGACAAACAATCAGCCCCAGCATTTT. It is translated as CASATRTNNQPQHF.

This clonotype was found many times. The chain carries TRBV9 and TRBJ2-3; D is unresolved. V was cut by 0 bases and J by 2 bases, with 10 bases left in between. The germline V gene encodes CDR1 SGDLS and CDR2 YYNGEE. The CDR3 length is 15 residues. The CDR3 is CASSVGPRPTDTQYF. The CDR3 DNA follows: TGTGCCAGCAGCGTAGGCCCTAGGCCCACAGATACGCAGTATTTT.

Ten or more counts support this clonotype. The chain uses TRBV10-3 and TRBJ2-7; TRBD2 matches at 8 bases. The germline gives CDR1 ENHRY, CDR2 SYGVKD. J was trimmed by 3 bases and V by 4 bases; bases with no gene match: 5. This CDR3 is 14 amino acids long. CDR3 amino acids: CAISGRAGGYEQYF. The CDR3 coding sequence is TGTGCCATCAGTGGGCGGGCGGGAGGCTACGAGCAGTACTTC.

Ten or more counts support this clonotype. The V call is TRBV5-6, the J call TRBJ2-1; D not resolved. Trimming cost V 0 bases and J 9 bases, with 16 bases left between them. The CDR3 loop spans 15 amino acids. The germline V gene encodes CDR1 SGHDT and CDR2 YYEEEE. The CDR3 here is CASSLAGSALGEQFF. CDR3 sequence (DNA): TGTGCCAGCAGCTTGGCCGGGTCAGCGCTTGGTGAGCAGTTCTTC. Variable domain in full (rest from reference TRBV5-6 and TRBJ2-1): DAGVTQSPTHLIKTRGQQVTLRCSPKSGHDTVSWYQQALGQGPQFIFQYYEEEERQRGNFPDRFSGHQFPNYSSELNVNALLLGDSALYLCASSLAGSALGEQFFGPGTRLTVL.

Ten or more counts support this clonotype. The rearrangement uses TRBV4-2 and TRBJ2-5; no firm D call. This CDR3 region has 14 residues. Trimming pared 0 bases from V and 5 bases from J, leaving 10 bases between. Germline CDR1 LGHNA, CDR2 YNFKEQ. The CDR3 loop reads CASSQEGRVETQYF. The DNA for the CDR3 is TGTGCCAGCAGCCAAGAGGGTCGGGTGGAGACCCAGTACTTC.

This clonotype was found many times. The chain links TRBV11-2 to TRBJ2-2, with D possibly matching TRBD2 (6 bases). V gave up 1 base and J gave up 2 bases, with 11 bases separating them. Looked up from germline, CDR1 is SGHAT and CDR2 is FQNNGV. The CDR3 covers 16 residues. In DNA, the CDR3 is TGTGCCAGCAGCTTAGGGCGGCGGGATAACACCGGGGAGCTGTTTTTT. Residues: CASSLGRRDNTGELFF.

This clonotype was recorded at least ten times. DNA for the CDR3: TGTGCCAGCAGCCCGACGGGGAGGAATCAGCCCCAGCATTTT. Translated: CASSPTGRNQPQHF. The gene calls are TRBV12-3 or TRBV12-4 and TRBJ1-5; D is unclear. Trimming removed 6 bases at V and 4 bases at J, with 13 bases between. This CDR3 comprises 14 residues.

This clonotype was detected many times. The V call is TRBV6-1, the J call TRBJ2-3, with D maybe TRBD1 (6 bases). Trimming removed 10 bases at V and 1 base at J, with 18 bases between. The CDR3 sequence is 15 residues long. Germline CDR1 and CDR2: MNHNS and SASEGT. This CDR3 is CATKSPGHGTDTQYF. The CDR3 coding sequence is TGTGCCACCAAGTCGCCGGGACACGGCACAGATACGCAGTATTTT.

This clonotype was detected a few times. The chain carries TRBV4-2 and TRBJ1-2; 9 bases are shared with TRBD1. This CDR3 region has 16 residues. Losses at the gene ends were 6 bases for V and 2 bases for J; bases not matched to a gene: 10. Germline-derived CDR1 and CDR2 are LGHNA and YNFKEQ. The CDR3 coding sequence is TGTGCCAGCAGTCGGGACGGGACAGGGCTCAACTATGGCTACACCTTC. Protein: CASSRDGTGLNYGYTF.

This clonotype was seen repeatedly, ten times or more. The chain uses TRBV15 and TRBJ2-7, with 9 positions matching TRBD2. Losses at the gene ends were 1 base for V and 4 bases for J; bases not matched to a gene: 5. The CDR3 spans 15 residues. Germline CDR1 is LNHNV and CDR2 is YYDKDF (reference sequence). CDR3 in amino acids: CATSRANSGSYEQYF. CDR3 DNA: TGTGCCACCAGCAGAGCTAATAGCGGGAGTTACGAGCAGTACTTC.

The chain links TRBV7-9 to TRBJ2-3; 7 nucleotides agree with TRBD1. V gave up 3 bases and J gave up 4 bases; unmatched junction bases: 4. The CDR3 extends over 14 amino acids. The germline gives CDR1 SEHNR, CDR2 FQNEAQ (reference sequence). In DNA, the CDR3 is TGTGCCAGCAGCTTGGGACAGAGCGCAGATACGCAGTATTTT. Its translation is CASSLGQSADTQYF.

The V and J genes are TRBV24-1 and TRBJ2-5; D is unclear. This CDR3 contains 15 residues. Trimming pared 3 bases from V and 2 bases from J, leaving 12 bases between. Germline-derived CDR1 and CDR2 are KGHDR and SFDVKD. The CDR3 spells CATSDPDTQQETQYF. Here the CDR3 DNA reads TGTGCCACCAGTGATCCAGACACCCAACAAGAGACCCAGTACTTC.

This clonotype was counted at least ten times. The genes are TRBV28 and TRBJ2-3; D is uncertain. The CDR3 is made up of 13 amino acids. Germline V gene sequence: CDR1 MDHEN, CDR2 SYDVKM. V lost 5 bases, J lost 6 bases, and 12 bases lay in between. The CDR3 DNA is TGTGCCAGCAGTATTATTGTTCGGGATACGCAGTATTTT. Translating gives CASSIIVRDTQYF.

In this sample, this clonotype turned up many times. The J gene is TRBJ1-6, the V gene TRBV28; tentatively, D is TRBD1 (5 bases). The CDR3 loop spans 15 amino acids. In germline, CDR1 is MDHEN, CDR2 SYDVKM. V lost 6 bases and J lost 9, with 18 bases in between. CDR3 in DNA: TGTGCCAGCAGCCTCCAGGGAAGAGAGAGTTCACCCCTCCACTTT. This gives the protein CASSLQGRESSPLHF.

This clonotype was recorded many times. This chain uses TRBV7-9 with TRBJ2-3, with D possibly TRBD1 on 6 matching bases. The length of the CDR3 is 13 residues. Germline loops: CDR1 SEHNR, CDR2 FQNEAQ (reference sequence). Trimming took off 6 bases at V and 2 bases at J, with 9 bases between the two ends. CDR3 sequence: CASRDRNTDTQYF. In DNA form, the CDR3 reads TGTGCCAGCAGGGACAGAAACACAGATACGCAGTATTTT.

This clonotype was detected ten times or more. The chain combines TRBV6-2 or TRBV6-3 with TRBJ2-7; 8 bases map to TRBD2. V dropped 0 bases and J dropped 0; count of bases not matched to a gene: 1. Germline CDR1 MNHEY, CDR2 SVGEGT. The CDR3 runs 15 residues. The CDR3 DNA reads as TGTGCCAGCAGTTACTCGACTAGCGCCTCCTACGAGCAGTACTTC. Residues: CASSYSTSASYEQYF.

This clonotype has just a few counts. The chain carries TRBV2 and TRBJ2-1; D possibly corresponds to TRBD1 (5 bases). The CDR3 is 12 residues long. Per germline, CDR1 SNHLY and CDR2 FYNNEI. Trimming removed 6 bases from V and 8 bases from J, with 11 bases in between. CDR3 nucleotide sequence: TGTGCCAGCAGCGCAGTAGGGGATGAGCAGTTCTTC. Its protein is CASSAVGDEQFF.

This clonotype was picked up a small number of times. This rearrangement joins TRBV20-1 to TRBJ2-5, with TRBD2 matching over 7 bases. CDR3 length: 15 residues. J lost 3 bases, V lost 3 bases, and 10 bases had no gene match. The germline CDR1 and CDR2 sequences are DFQATT and SNEGSKA (reference sequence). CDR3 region: CSARPAGTSKETQYF. In nucleotides, the CDR3 is TGCAGTGCTAGGCCAGCGGGGACGTCAAAAGAGACCCAGTACTTC.

Ten or more counts support this clonotype. This chain joins TRBV27 and TRBJ2-1, with 14 bases aligning to TRBD2. The CDR3 covers 15 residues. Germline loops: CDR1 MNHEY, CDR2 SMNVEV (reference sequence). V lost 6 bases and J lost 7; bases outside the gene matches: 5. CDR3 sequence (DNA): TGTGCCAGCAGCCCCGGGACTAGCGGGAGAAATGAGCAGTTCTTC. Protein sequence: CASSPGTSGRNEQFF.

There are many counts of this clonotype. The J gene is TRBJ2-7, the V gene TRBV3-1; a weak D match, TRBD1 (6 bases). The CDR3 contains 12 residues. Germline values: CDR1 LGHDT, CDR2 YNNKEL (reference sequence). V gave up 3 bases and J gave up 6 bases, with 9 bases separating them. DNA of the CDR3: TGTGCCAGCAGCCACCTGACAGGCGAGCAGTACTTC. It codes for CASSHLTGEQYF.

This clonotype was seen at least ten times. The chain couples TRBV6-2 or TRBV6-3 to TRBJ1-4; 10 bases fit TRBD1. Germline-derived CDR1 and CDR2 are MNHEY and SVGEGT. The V segment lost 5 bases and the J segment 6 bases; nucleotides outside the gene matches: 6. This CDR3 spans 15 amino acids. Here the CDR3 DNA reads TGTGCCAGCAGTACGTTCGGGACAGGGGATGAAAAACTGTTTTTT. Protein product: CASSTFGTGDEKLFF.

At least ten counts were recorded for this clonotype. The chain employs TRBV29-1 and TRBJ1-1; a weak D match, TRBD1 (6 bases). The CDR3 has 14 amino acids. V was cut by 1 base and J by 4 bases, with 13 bases left in between. The germline gives CDR1 SQVTM, CDR2 ANQGSEA. The chain's CDR3 is CSVEVRGGGTEAFF. The CDR3 region has the DNA TGCAGCGTTGAAGTGAGAGGGGGTGGCACTGAAGCTTTCTTT.

The rearrangement joins TRBV5-6 to TRBJ2-5; 8 bases align to TRBD2. The CDR3 length is 13 residues. Germline lookup yields CDR1 SGHDT and CDR2 YYEEEE. V lost 4 bases and J lost 7; bases outside the gene matches: 6. In DNA form, the CDR3 reads TGTGCCAGCAGCGGCGGGGGGCTCTGGACCCAGTACTTC. Translating gives CASSGGGLWTQYF.